The sequence of this T cell receptor beta chain was determined in a study of memory CD4+ T cells and cytomegalovirus serostatus (dated by TCRdb to the late 2010s). Study-wide context: The cohort included approximately 35 healthy adults from Belgium, of whom 9 were CMV seropositive and approximately 25 were CMV seronegative. To replicate a published TCR-based CMV serostatus classifier, the researchers sequenced the CD4+ memory TCRbeta repertoires of a Belgian cohort whose cytomegalovirus serostatus was known.

A FACSAria II was used to sort memory CD4+ T cells, defined as single viable CD3+CD4+CD8-CD45RO+ cells. CMV serostatus was determined with a Roche Elecsys assay detecting serum IgG against CMV pp150, pp28, p38 and p52. Following thawing, total CD4+ T cells were enriched through positive selection using CD4 magnetic microbeads. The samples came from a different study that was designed specifically to examine the CD4+ T cell memory repertoire. Peripheral blood mononuclear cells were isolated and cryopreserved according to standard operating procedures, and serum was kept at -80 degrees C. CD3-PerCP (BW264/56), CD4-APC (RPA-T4), CD45RO-PE (UCHT1) and CD8-Pacific Orange (3B5) antibodies were used for staining, and non-viable cells were excluded with Sytox blue. Including cysteine and phenylalanine, the CDR3 has 16 amino acids. Only the CDR3 part of the read is kept: 48 bases, read in frame from the first base. V and J lose 5 bases and 5 bases, and a span of 19 bases separates them. Looking up the germline V gene yields CDR1 KGHSH and CDR2 LQKENI.

Points the paper makes about the study in general: For CMV serostatus prediction, a median bootstrapped AUC of 0.95 was reached with the original framework, and a median bootstrapped AUC of 0.91 was reached with a US-trained random forest. Only CD4+CD45RO+ memory cells were sequenced, in contrast to the original study, which included naive and memory CD4+ and CD8+ populations. The original-framework classifier achieved a median bootstrapped AUC of roughly 0.95 with a 95% CI of 0.76-1.00 on the Belgian cohort. Results were interpreted as suggesting that the CMV-associated TCR signature is largely present in the CD4+ memory repertoire. Of 164 previously reported CMV-associated TCRbeta sequences, around 67 appeared in the CD4+ memory repertoires, each in one to five individuals.

As regards this clone: Its binding antigen is unknown. The sample holds no much larger clone one base away, and base qualities are not on file.

The Quick-DNA Microprep Kit was used to extract genomic DNA from the sorted cells. Amplification of TCRbeta DNA was done with the immunoSEQ hsTCRbeta kit, following the protocol from the manufacturer. An Illumina MiSeq instrument was used to sequence the TCRbeta libraries. The published analysis was carried out like this. Once out-of-frame sequences had been removed, 2,200,000 or so distinct TCRbeta sequences were left, which works out to an average of roughly 70,000 per individual. Each individual was scored using the number of 164 previously reported CMV-associated TCRbeta sequences that the individual carried and the total number of productive distinct TCRbeta sequences. A beta-binomial model was reimplemented in Python, and scikit-learn random forests with default parameters were trained on US cohort data. On the Belgian cohort, classifier performance was reported as the median AUC, along with percentile confidence intervals, across 10,000 bootstrap iterations. This is the immuneACCESS table as TCRdb keeps it, with only in-frame sequences that have V and J called. A part of the clones is gone; compared with another copy, unresolved V genes explain less than half, and the rest is unexplained. V, J and clone size are those of that table, while D and trimming were read from the DNA. This sample comprises about 40,000 clones, around 79% of them detected only once. Together, the top ten hold around 0.72% of the sample.

The sequence derives from an adult in good health and CMV-seronegative. Input material: memory CD4+ T cells from blood. The chain joins TRBV18 to TRBJ2-1; D gene: possibly TRBD2, on 5 matching bases. The CDR3 has the sequence CASSAKRPPGNNEQFF. In nucleotides, the sequence is TGTGCCAGCTCAGCAAAGAGACCCCCGGGGAACAATGAGCAGTTCTTC.